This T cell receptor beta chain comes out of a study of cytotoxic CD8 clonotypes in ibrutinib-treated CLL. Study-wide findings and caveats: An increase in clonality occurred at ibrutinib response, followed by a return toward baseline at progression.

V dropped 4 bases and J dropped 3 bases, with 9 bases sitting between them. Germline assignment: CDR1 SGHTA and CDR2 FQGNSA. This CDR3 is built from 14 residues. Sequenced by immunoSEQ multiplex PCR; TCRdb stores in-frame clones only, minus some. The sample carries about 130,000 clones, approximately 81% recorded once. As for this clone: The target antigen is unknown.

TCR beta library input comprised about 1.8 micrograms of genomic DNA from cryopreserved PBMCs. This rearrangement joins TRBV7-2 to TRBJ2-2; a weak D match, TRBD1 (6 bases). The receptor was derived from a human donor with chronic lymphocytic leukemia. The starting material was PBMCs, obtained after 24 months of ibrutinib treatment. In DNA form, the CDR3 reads TGTGCCAGCAGCTCTGACAGGCACACCGGGGAGCTGTTTTTT. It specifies CASSSDRHTGELFF.